This T cell receptor (beta chain) was obtained from a study of early stage breast cancer tumors. Study at large: Most of the 16 invasive tumors were ER+, PR+ and HER2-. Study-wide findings and caveats: Blood repertoires resembled normal breast more than tumor.

With respect to this clone: The antigen is unknown.

Each sample had two DNA replicates, approximately 0.52 ug blood or about 1.5 ug tissue. The method was immunoSEQ multiplex PCR; TCRdb's version includes in-frame clones alone and lacks a portion of them. The sample holds 40,000 to 60,000 clones, around 78% seen once. The CDR3 sequence is 18 residues long. CDR1 and CDR2 (germline): SNHLY, FYNNEI. The J segment lost 4 bases and the V segment lost 6 bases, leaving 17 bases of the junction unmatched. Sample: blood. The sequence derives from a person aged 35 to 50 with breast cancer. The chain carries TRBV2 and TRBJ1-5, with 8 positions matching TRBD1. Here the CDR3 DNA reads TGTGCCAGCAGCCGTGGACAGGGAAGCGGCGAAGGTAATCAGCCCCAGCATTTT. Translating gives CASSRGQGSGEGNQPQHF.